This is a list of T cell receptor beta chains from one sample in a study of T cell repertoires in cytomegalovirus infection. TCRdb recomputed calls from the reads with MiXCR, one row per CDR3 protein. Among 490,000 or so distinct CDR3 sequences, over 9% were seen once, and the ten largest hold about 9.4%. The sample consisted of PBMCs. These receptors all stem from a human donor in good health (CMV status not recorded). Some clones in this sample may be carry-over from other donors' samples. Each CDR3 is given with its conserved first and last residue.

v_call: TRBV6-6; cdr3_length: 13; cdr3_aa: CASTETTPIRQYF
v_call: TRBV9; cdr3_length: 17; cdr3_aa: CASTPRSGDSDYNEQFF
v_call: TRBV20-1; cdr3_length: 13; cdr3_aa: CSAGMGGSYGYTF
v_call: TRBV5-6; cdr3_length: 17; cdr3_aa: CASSFLGGGDGRDTQYF
v_call: TRBV10-3; cdr3_length: 15; cdr3_aa: CAISESVGGHNEQFF
v_call: TRBV29-1; cdr3_length: 13; cdr3_aa: CSGTGGPQETQYF
v_call: TRBV12-5; cdr3_length: 19; cdr3_aa: CASGLVASTDHANTGELFF
v_call: TRBV6-5; cdr3_length: 15; cdr3_aa: CASIETGGLYTEAFF
v_call: TRBV14; cdr3_length: 15; cdr3_aa: CASSSGPEGGTEAFF
v_call: TRBV7-9; cdr3_length: 12; cdr3_aa: CASSLAQREQYF
v_call: TRBV11-2; cdr3_length: 13; cdr3_aa: CASSVGLNQPQHF
v_call: TRBV5-6; cdr3_length: 15; cdr3_aa: CASRHKVQGTDEQFF
v_call: TRBV11-1; cdr3_length: 15; cdr3_aa: CASSQKRRSNTEAFF
v_call: TRBV20-1; cdr3_length: 11; cdr3_aa: CSAPHPYEQYF
v_call: TRBV5-6; cdr3_length: 14; cdr3_aa: CASSSGTGAFGQYF
v_call: TRBV6-2/TRBV6-3; cdr3_length: 15; cdr3_aa: CASSYNLAAEETQYF
v_call: TRBV20-1; cdr3_length: 17; cdr3_aa: CSAMGLAGGETYNEQFF
v_call: TRBV12-3/TRBV12-4; cdr3_length: 15; cdr3_aa: CASSLGLDSTDTQYF
v_call: TRBV19; cdr3_length: 16; cdr3_aa: CASSRRRSSYNSPLHF
v_call: TRBV6-4; cdr3_length: 16; cdr3_aa: CASSESGLAYTDTQYF
v_call: TRBV7-9; cdr3_length: 17; cdr3_aa: CASSLVGAPYLLHGYTF
v_call: TRBV6-2/TRBV6-3; cdr3_length: 13; cdr3_aa: CATTSGGLDTQYF
v_call: TRBV4-1; cdr3_length: 15; cdr3_aa: CASSRSLPGGDEQYF
v_call: TRBV29-1; cdr3_length: 12; cdr3_aa: CSDLRGAHGYTF
v_call: TRBV4-1; cdr3_length: 13; cdr3_aa: CASSQRVGGELFF
v_call: TRBV28; cdr3_length: 17; cdr3_aa: CASSKVGIRDSSYEQYF
v_call: TRBV29-1; cdr3_length: 14; cdr3_aa: CSAGGTGVGETQYF
v_call: TRBV20-1; cdr3_length: 13; cdr3_aa: CSARYPLGEKLFF
v_call: TRBV7-8; cdr3_length: 15; cdr3_aa: CASSLRQPKNYGYTF